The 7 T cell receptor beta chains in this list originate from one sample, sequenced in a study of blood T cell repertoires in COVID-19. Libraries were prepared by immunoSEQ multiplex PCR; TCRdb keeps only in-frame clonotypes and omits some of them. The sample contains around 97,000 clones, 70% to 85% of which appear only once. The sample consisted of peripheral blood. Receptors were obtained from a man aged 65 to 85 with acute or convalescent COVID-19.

CDR3 DNA sequence: TGTGCCAGCAGAGAAGTAGCGGGGACCTACGAGCAGTACTTC. Its protein product is CASREVAGTYEQYF. The J gene is TRBJ2-7, the V gene TRBV25-1; 8 nucleotides match TRBD2. The germline V gene has CDR1 MGHDK and CDR2 SYGVNS. The V and J ends lost 6 bases and 2 bases, in that order; junction bases with no gene match: 6. The CDR3 sequence is 14 residues long.

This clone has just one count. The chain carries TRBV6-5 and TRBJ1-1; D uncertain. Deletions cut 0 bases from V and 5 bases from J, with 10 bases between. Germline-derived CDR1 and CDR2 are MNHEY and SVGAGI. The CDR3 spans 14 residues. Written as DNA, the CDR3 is TGTGCCAGCAGTTACTCGAAACGCGGAACTGAAGCTTTCTTT. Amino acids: CASSYSKRGTEAFF.

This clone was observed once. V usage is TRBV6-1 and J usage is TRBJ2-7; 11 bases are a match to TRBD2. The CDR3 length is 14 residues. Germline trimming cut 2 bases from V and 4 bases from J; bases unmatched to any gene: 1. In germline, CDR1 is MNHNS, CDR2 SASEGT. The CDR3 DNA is TGTGCCAGCAGTGAAACTAGCGGGAGATACGAGCAGTACTTC. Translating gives CASSETSGRYEQYF.

The CDR3 region is CASRPGGREGSPLHF. CDR3 sequence (DNA): TGTGCCAGCCGACCGGGAGGCAGGGAAGGATCTCCCCTCCACTTT. The chain couples TRBV28 to TRBJ1-6; D possibly corresponds to TRBD1 (5 bases). The CDR3 runs to 15 residues. Germline CDR1 is MDHEN and CDR2 is SYDVKM. Trimming took 8 bases from V and 13 from J, leaving 24 bases between them.

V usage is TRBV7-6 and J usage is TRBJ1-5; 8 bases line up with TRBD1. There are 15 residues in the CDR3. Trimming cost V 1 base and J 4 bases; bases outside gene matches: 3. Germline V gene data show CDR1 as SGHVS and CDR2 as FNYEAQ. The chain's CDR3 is CASSLGQGANQPQHF. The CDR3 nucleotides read TGTGCCAGCAGCTTAGGTCAGGGGGCGAATCAGCCCCAGCATTTT. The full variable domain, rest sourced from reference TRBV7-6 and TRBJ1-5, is GAGVSQSPRYKVTKRGQDVALRCDPISGHVSLYWYRQALGQGPEFLTYFNYEAQQDKSGLPNDRFSAERPEGSISTLTIQRTEQRDSAMYRCASSLGQGANQPQHFGDGTRLSIL.

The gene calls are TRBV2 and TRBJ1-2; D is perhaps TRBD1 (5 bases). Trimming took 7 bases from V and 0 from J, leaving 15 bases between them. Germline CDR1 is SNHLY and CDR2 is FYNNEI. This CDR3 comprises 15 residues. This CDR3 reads CASTPRALANYGYTF. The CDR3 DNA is TGTGCCAGCACCCCCAGGGCCTTAGCTAACTATGGCTACACCTTC.

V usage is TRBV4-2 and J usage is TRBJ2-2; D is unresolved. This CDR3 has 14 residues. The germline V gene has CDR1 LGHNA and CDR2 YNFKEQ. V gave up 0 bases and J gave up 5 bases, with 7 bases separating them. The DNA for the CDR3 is TGTGCCAGCAGCCAAGACTATCTTACCGGGGAGCTGTTTTTT. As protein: CASSQDYLTGELFF.